These 13 T cell receptor beta chains originate from one sample sequenced in a study of cytomegalovirus exposure and HLA in healthy donors. Sequencing was performed with immunoSEQ multiplex PCR; in TCRdb, only in-frame clones are kept and a portion is missing. This sample has 90,000 to 150,000 clones; roughly 88% occur once, and the top ten carry roughly 6.3%. What was sequenced was PBMCs. The receptor source for this set is a woman younger than 30 in good health and CMV-seropositive.

CDR3 in amino acids: CASSFGAGDKETQYF. DNA of the CDR3: TGCGCCAGCAGCTTTGGGGCGGGGGATAAAGAGACCCAGTACTTC. This sequence joins TRBV5-1 and TRBJ2-5; 7 bases fit TRBD2. The CDR3 contains 15 residues. Germline V lookup: CDR1 SGHRS, CDR2 YFSETQ. Unmatched junction bases numbered 7, after V lost 2 bases and J lost 3 bases.

The CDR3 spells CASSLDLGSGSVGTQYF. The CDR3, as DNA: TGTGCCAGCAGCTTGGATCTGGGTAGCGGGAGCGTCGGTACGCAGTATTTT. This sequence joins TRBV5-4 and TRBJ2-3; 9 bases fit TRBD2. The CDR3 covers 17 residues. The germline gives CDR1 SGHNT, CDR2 YYREEE (reference sequence). V was pared by 0 bases and J by 8 bases, with 13 bases of the junction left unmatched.

The chain uses TRBV6-1 and TRBJ1-2; D is unresolved. The V and J ends lost 5 bases and 3 bases respectively, with 16 bases between them. CDR1 is MNHNS, CDR2 SASEGT, per germline. The length of the CDR3 is 15 residues. In nucleotides, the CDR3 is TGTGCCAGCAGTCTTTCCGAGCGCTTAGACTATGGCTACACCTTC. Translated: CASSLSERLDYGYTF.

CDR3 coding DNA: TGTGCCAGCATGGGCGGGGGCCCCTACAATGAGCAGTTCTTC. It encodes CASMGGGPYNEQFF. The chain employs TRBV2 and TRBJ2-1; possible D gene TRBD2, 7 bases. The CDR3 is 14 amino acids. Germline V gene lookup returns CDR1 SNHLY and CDR2 FYNNEI. V was cut by 7 bases and J by 2 bases, with 12 bases left in between.

This clone was observed a handful of times. The V call is TRBV4-1, the J call TRBJ2-1; 7 bases align to TRBD1. V trimming: 4 bases; J trimming: 2 bases; junction bases outside the gene matches: 14. The CDR3 is 18 amino acids. CDR1 and CDR2 from the germline V gene are MGHRA and YSYEKL. CDR3 in amino acids: CASSRAPPPGGTYNEQFF. The DNA of the CDR3 is TGCGCCAGCAGCCGAGCCCCCCCACCAGGGGGAACCTACAATGAGCAGTTCTTC.

The chain combines TRBV4-3 with TRBJ2-7, with 10 nucleotides matching TRBD1. Germline V gene data show CDR1 as LGHNA and CDR2 as YSLEER. This CDR3 comprises 14 residues. V lost 0 bases, J lost 8 bases, and 4 bases stayed unmatched. The CDR3 is CASSQEGQGVKQYF. CDR3 in DNA: TGCGCCAGCAGCCAAGAAGGACAGGGGGTAAAGCAGTACTTC.

The J gene is TRBJ1-1, the V gene TRBV29-1; unclear D gene. Trimming took off 6 bases at V and 1 base at J, with 6 bases between the two ends. The CDR3 length is 11 residues. The germline CDR1 and CDR2 sequences are SQVTM and ANQGSEA. The CDR3 here is CSVHTNTEAFF. CDR3 DNA sequence: TGCAGCGTCCACACGAACACTGAAGCTTTCTTT.

This sequence joins TRBV6-1 and TRBJ1-1, with TRBD1 matching 8 bases. The CDR3 sequence is 13 residues long. The germline V gene has CDR1 MNHNS and CDR2 SASEGT. The ends lost 4 bases at V and 4 bases at J; junction bases unmatched: 2. CDR3 nucleotide sequence: TGTGCCAGCAGTGGGACAGGGAGCACTGAAGCTTTCTTT. It specifies CASSGTGSTEAFF.

The V call is TRBV12-5, the J call TRBJ1-2; 9 bases agree with TRBD1. Trimming took 2 bases from V and 4 from J; bases not matched to a gene: 8. The CDR3 consists of 16 residues. Germline V gene data show CDR1 as LGHNT and CDR2 as FRNRAP. The CDR3 here is CASGLSGTGYLYGYTF. The CDR3 bases are TGTGCTAGTGGTTTGTCCGGGACAGGGTACCTCTATGGCTACACCTTC.

This chain links TRBV11-3 with TRBJ2-7; no definite D call. Per germline, CDR1 SGHNT and CDR2 YENEEA. The germline V and J ends were trimmed by 4 bases and 5 bases, with 6 bases remaining between them. The CDR3 consists of 11 residues. The CDR3 is CASSSGDEQYF. DNA for the CDR3: TGTGCCAGCAGCTCCGGTGACGAGCAGTACTTC.

The chain carries TRBV5-1 and TRBJ2-3, with 7 bases lining up with TRBD2. The germline V gene encodes CDR1 SGHRS and CDR2 YFSETQ. CDR3 length: 16 amino acids. The V segment lost 0 bases and the J segment 2 bases; nucleotides outside the gene matches: 6. The CDR3 is CASSLDGTNPTDTQYF. DNA of the CDR3: TGCGCCAGCAGCTTGGATGGGACTAACCCCACAGATACGCAGTATTTT.

The chain carries TRBV7-2 and TRBJ1-1, with TRBD1 identical over 7 bases. There are 16 residues in the CDR3. The junction had 5 bases not matched to a gene; V was cut back by 0 bases and J by 1 base. Germline-derived CDR1 and CDR2 are SGHTA and FQGNSA. The CDR3 bases are TGTGCCAGCAGCTTAGCGGCAGGGGGGCCGAACACTGAAGCTTTCTTT. Amino acids: CASSLAAGGPNTEAFF.

The chain's CDR3 is CASSLVRSRGPPTDTQYF. CDR3 coding DNA: TGTGCCAGCAGCTTAGTTCGGTCTCGCGGCCCTCCGACAGATACGCAGTATTTT. This sequence joins TRBV7-9 and TRBJ2-3; D is unclear. This CDR3 has 18 amino acids. Looked up from germline, CDR1 is SEHNR and CDR2 is FQNEAQ (reference sequence). The V gene lost 1 base and the J gene lost 3 bases, with 20 bases spanning the gap.